This passage covers 32 T cell receptor beta chains from one sample sequenced in a study of blood T cell repertoires in COVID-19. The table came from immunoSEQ multiplex PCR; TCRdb's copy has only in-frame clones and leaves some out. This sample has 280,000 or so clones, with less than 90% found just once. Sequences were obtained from peripheral blood. These receptor sequences come from a human donor in a cohort sampled during active COVID-19.

This clone was seen a few times. This rearrangement joins TRBV10-2 to TRBJ2-1, with 11 bases matching TRBD2. Germline V gene data show CDR1 as WSHSY and CDR2 as SAAADI. The CDR3 spans 19 residues. V was pared by 8 bases and J by 1 base, with 16 bases of the junction left unmatched. The CDR3 nucleotides read TGCGCCAGCGGCGGCCCAACTAGCGGGGGAACCAATTCCTACAATGAGCAGTTCTTC. This encodes CASGGPTSGGTNSYNEQFF.

This sequence joins TRBV11-2 and TRBJ1-5; D is ambiguous. The CDR3 covers 15 residues. Trimming removed 1 base at V and 9 bases at J, with 16 bases between. Germline values: CDR1 SGHAT, CDR2 FQNNGV. Here the CDR3 reads CASSLVGRGVRPQHF. The CDR3 coding sequence is TGTGCCAGCAGCTTAGTAGGGCGGGGTGTGCGGCCCCAGCATTTT.

V is TRBV7-6 and J is TRBJ2-5; 10 bases fit TRBD1. From germline, CDR1 is SGHVS and CDR2 FNYEAQ. This CDR3 is built from 14 residues. Trimming took 5 bases from V and 4 from J; bases not matched to a gene: 4. The chain's CDR3 is CASSTGTGAETQYF. CDR3 in DNA: TGTGCCAGCAGCACGGGGACAGGGGCAGAGACCCAGTACTTC.

This chain connects TRBV15 to TRBJ1-5; possible D gene TRBD1, 6 bases. Germline V gene lookup returns CDR1 LNHNV and CDR2 YYDKDF (reference sequence). This CDR3 comprises 14 residues. The V end was cut by 9 bases, the J end by 4 bases, with 16 bases between. The CDR3 reads CATTIGQSNQPQHF. CDR3 DNA: TGTGCCACAACTATCGGACAGTCAAATCAGCCCCAGCATTTT.

This chain joins TRBV7-2 and TRBJ2-3, with 9 bases lining up with TRBD2. V lost 1 base, J lost 0 bases, and 2 bases stayed unmatched. The CDR3 length is 16 residues. Per germline, CDR1 SGHTA and CDR2 FQGNSA. The CDR3 is CASSLGLAESTDTQYF. The CDR3 region has the DNA TGTGCCAGCAGCTTAGGACTAGCGGAGAGCACAGATACGCAGTATTTT.

The chain uses TRBV18 and TRBJ2-2, with a tentative D call TRBD1 (6 bases). The CDR3 runs to 16 residues. The ends were cut back, 3 bases at V and 8 bases at J, with 19 bases in the middle. Germline V lookup: CDR1 KGHSH, CDR2 LQKENI. CDR3 DNA: TGTGCCAGCTCACCCTCCGGGACACCTAACAGTGGGGAGCTGTTTTTT. Translation gives CASSPSGTPNSGELFF.

The chain carries TRBV19 and TRBJ1-1; 7 bases are a match to TRBD1. The germline V gene has CDR1 LNHDA and CDR2 SQIVND (reference sequence). This CDR3 has 14 residues. V shed 8 bases and J 7 bases; nucleotides not matched to a gene: 13. The CDR3 region has the DNA TGTGCCAGTGGACAACCCAGGGGGAGAGGTGAAGCTTTCTTT. This translates into CASGQPRGRGEAFF.

J is TRBJ1-6 and V is TRBV5-1; TRBD1 might be the D (6 bases). The V end lost 0 bases, the J end lost 8 bases, and 12 bases lay between the germline ends. This CDR3 has 15 amino acids. From germline, CDR1 is SGHRS and CDR2 YFSETQ. The CDR3 reads CASSLGAGVDSPLHF. In DNA form, the CDR3 reads TGCGCCAGCAGCTTGGGTGCAGGGGTTGATTCACCCCTCCACTTT.

This clone was seen just once. V usage is TRBV6-1 and J usage is TRBJ1-3; D is unresolved. Germline V lookup: CDR1 MNHNS, CDR2 SASEGT. The V end was cut by 0 bases, the J end by 0 bases, with 6 bases between. The CDR3 has 15 amino acids. CDR3 DNA sequence: TGTGCCAGCAGTGAAGCCCTTAACTCTGGAAACACCATATATTTT. This encodes CASSEALNSGNTIYF.

The J gene is TRBJ2-2, the V gene TRBV6-5; maybe TRBD1 (6 bases). Trimming shortened V by 5 bases and J by 0 bases, and 10 bases separated the two germline ends. The germline V gene has CDR1 MNHEY and CDR2 SVGAGI. The CDR3 is made up of 15 amino acids. The CDR3 DNA reads TGTGCCAGCAGTACGGGGACATCGAACACCGGGGAGCTGTTTTTT. Its translation: CASSTGTSNTGELFF.

The chain links TRBV13 to TRBJ2-3, with 12 bases fitting TRBD2. This CDR3 has 17 amino acids. CDR1 and CDR2 (germline): PRHDT, FYEKMQ (reference sequence). The V gene end was trimmed by 0 bases and the J gene end by 3 bases; junction bases not matched to a gene: 4. DNA of the CDR3: TGTGCCAGCAGCTTAGGTCTAGCGGGAGGGCAAACAGATACGCAGTATTTT. Translating it yields CASSLGLAGGQTDTQYF.

V is TRBV18 and J is TRBJ1-4; 8 bases line up with TRBD1. V dropped 3 bases and J dropped 5; count of bases not matched to a gene: 5. The CDR3 loop spans 15 amino acids. Per germline, CDR1 KGHSH and CDR2 LQKENI. The CDR3 sequence: CASSPWGQANEKLFF. In DNA form, the CDR3 reads TGTGCCAGCTCACCCTGGGGACAGGCCAATGAAAAACTGTTTTTT.

This chain links TRBV30 with TRBJ1-6, with D unclear. V was trimmed by 4 bases and J by 9 bases, leaving 13 bases between them. Germline CDR1 reads GTSNPN; CDR2 reads SVGIG (reference sequence). CDR3 length: 13 amino acids. The CDR3 region has the DNA TGTGCCTGGACCGTAGGAGAGGGTTCACCCCTCCACTTT. This codes for CAWTVGEGSPLHF.

A note on this clone: Different DNA sequences within this sample yield the same CDR3. This chain links TRBV28 with TRBJ1-2; 8 positions match TRBD1. Unmatched junction bases numbered 3, after V lost 5 bases and J lost 1 base. CDR3 length: 14 amino acids. CDR1 is MDHEN, CDR2 SYDVKM, per germline. The CDR3 loop reads CASSLTGGNYGYTF. DNA for the CDR3: TGTGCCAGCAGTCTCACAGGGGGTAACTATGGCTACACCTTC.

The V and J genes are TRBV7-6 and TRBJ1-2, with a weak D call TRBD1 (6 bases). CDR1 is SGHVS, CDR2 FNYEAQ, per germline. This CDR3 region has 15 residues. V lost 5 bases and J lost 4, with 17 bases in between. The CDR3 bases are TGTGCCAGCAGCCCGCAGGGGTTGAATGGCTATGGCTACACCTTC. Translating it yields CASSPQGLNGYGYTF.

The V gene is TRBV4-1, the J gene TRBJ2-2; tentatively, D is TRBD1 (5 bases). Trimming stripped 2 bases from V and 1 base from J, with 11 bases between. CDR1 is MGHRA, CDR2 YSYEKL, per germline. The CDR3 sequence is 16 residues long. The CDR3 bases are TGCGCCAGCAGCCAAAGGACAAAAAAGAACACCGGGGAGCTGTTTTTT. Amino acid sequence: CASSQRTKKNTGELFF.

V gene TRBV3-1 (or the pseudogene TRBV3-2) combines with J gene TRBJ2-5, with D possibly matching TRBD1 (5 bases). CDR1 and CDR2 from the germline V gene are LGHDT and YNNKEL (reference sequence). CDR3 length: 13 amino acids. V was clipped by 4 bases and J by 3 bases, with 9 bases between them. CDR3 in DNA: TGTGCCAGCAGCCCGACAGTTGAAGAGACCCAGTACTTC. Translating gives CASSPTVEETQYF.

The V call is TRBV7-9, the J call TRBJ2-3, with 7 bases that match TRBD1. The CDR3 runs 15 residues. V was clipped by 2 bases and J by 3 bases; unmatched bases: 5. Germline CDR1 is SEHNR and CDR2 is FQNEAQ (reference sequence). CDR3 coding DNA: TGTGCCAGCAGCTTACAGACAGGGCGGACAGATACGCAGTATTTT. Translated, it gives CASSLQTGRTDTQYF.

The chain is built from TRBV27 and TRBJ2-3; 12 bases line up with TRBD2. J was trimmed by 2 bases and V by 6 bases; bases with no gene match: 15. Germline loops: CDR1 MNHEY, CDR2 SMNVEV (reference sequence). CDR3 length equals 19 residues. The CDR3 nucleotides are TGTGCCAGCAGACAAATTACGACTAGCGGGAGAGACTACACAGATACGCAGTATTTT. Translating gives CASRQITTSGRDYTDTQYF.

The table lists this clone with a few counts. The genes are TRBV10-2 and TRBJ2-1; 11 bases fit TRBD2. Per germline, CDR1 WSHSY and CDR2 SAAADI. CDR3 length: 15 amino acids. After removal of 6 bases from V and 7 bases from J, the junction contained 8 bases not matched to a gene. The CDR3 DNA is TGCGCCAGCAGCACCGGGACTAGCGGCTCAAATGAGCAGTTCTTC. Its translation: CASSTGTSGSNEQFF.

This chain uses TRBV27 with TRBJ2-1; D might be TRBD2 (6 bases). Germline CDR1 is MNHEY and CDR2 is SMNVEV (reference sequence). The ends were cut back, 7 bases at V and 0 bases at J, with 22 bases in the middle. The CDR3 spans 18 residues. The CDR3 here is CASTWRASSLSSYNEQFF. The DNA of the CDR3 is TGTGCCAGCACATGGAGGGCCTCTAGCCTGAGCTCCTACAATGAGCAGTTCTTC.

The V gene is TRBV12-3 or TRBV12-4, the J gene TRBJ1-2; 7 nucleotides agree with TRBD1. After removal of 7 bases from V and 8 bases from J, the junction contained 10 bases not matched to a gene. There are 13 residues in the CDR3. CDR3 sequence reads: CASKKGGAVGYTF. Here the CDR3 DNA reads TGTGCCAGCAAAAAAGGGGGCGCGGTAGGCTACACCTTC.

The rearrangement uses TRBV10-3 and TRBJ2-3, with TRBD2 identical over 12 bases. CDR1 and CDR2 from the germline V gene are ENHRY and SYGVKD. The CDR3 covers 17 residues. V was pared by 0 bases and J by 2 bases, with 3 bases of the junction left unmatched. The CDR3 bases are TGTGCCATCAGTGAGTCCAGGACTAGCGGGATCACAGATACGCAGTATTTT. Translating it yields CAISESRTSGITDTQYF.

This clone was recorded only once. V is TRBV7-8 and J is TRBJ1-5; D remains ambiguous. The V and J ends lost 2 bases and 0 bases respectively, with 8 bases between them. CDR1 SGHVS and CDR2 FQNEAQ come from the germline V gene. This CDR3 comprises 15 residues. This CDR3 reads CASSLSSDSNQPQHF. The CDR3 region has the DNA TGTGCCAGCAGCTTATCGAGTGATAGCAATCAGCCCCAGCATTTT.

This chain connects TRBV5-1 to TRBJ1-2; 8 bases agree with TRBD1. The CDR3 contains 14 residues. The trim removed 4 bases at V and 3 bases at J, leaving 5 bases unmatched. Per the germline V gene, CDR1 is SGHRS and CDR2 is YFSETQ. For the CDR3, the DNA is TGCGCCAGCAGCCCCATGACAGGGGACTATGGCTACACCTTC. It is translated as CASSPMTGDYGYTF.

CDR3 sequence (DNA): TGTGCCAGCAGTGAAGGGTCGGGCGAGCAGTACTTC. Encoded protein: CASSEGSGEQYF. The V and J genes are TRBV2 and TRBJ2-7; D gene unclear. CDR3 length equals 12 residues. V lost 1 base and J 6 bases, leaving 7 bases between the germline ends. Germline CDR1 is SNHLY and CDR2 is FYNNEI.

This sequence joins TRBV19 and TRBJ2-2; D is unclear. Deletions cut 5 bases from V and 6 bases from J, with 10 bases between. The CDR3 has 13 amino acids. The germline V gene encodes CDR1 LNHDA and CDR2 SQIVND (reference sequence). The CDR3 DNA reads TGTGCCAGTAGTTCTTACTTGGCCGGGGAGCTGTTTTTT. Amino acid sequence: CASSSYLAGELFF.

The DNA for the CDR3 is TGTGCCAGCAGCCCCGGACTAACCTCCTACGAGCAGTACTTC. It is translated as CASSPGLTSYEQYF. The genes are TRBV3-1 (or the pseudogene TRBV3-2) and TRBJ2-7, with D possibly being TRBD2 (6 bases). Germline lookup yields CDR1 LGHDT and CDR2 YNNKEL (reference sequence). The CDR3 sequence is 14 residues long. The V gene lost 4 bases and the J gene lost 0 bases, with 10 bases spanning the gap.

The chain couples TRBV18 to TRBJ2-7; 8 bases are shared with TRBD1. The junction had 10 bases not matched to a gene; V was cut back by 3 bases and J by 0 bases. The CDR3 consists of 17 residues. Germline values: CDR1 KGHSH, CDR2 LQKENI. The CDR3 coding sequence is TGTGCCAGCTCACCCCTGGCCCCCGGGACAGGCTCCTACGAGCAGTACTTC. Its protein product is CASSPLAPGTGSYEQYF.

This chain links TRBV28 with TRBJ2-7, with D unclear. The CDR3 has 13 residues. Germline V lookup: CDR1 MDHEN, CDR2 SYDVKM. V was pared by 2 bases and J by 3 bases, with 8 bases between. The CDR3 region is CASSLMFRYEQYF. Written as DNA, the CDR3 is TGTGCCAGCAGTTTAATGTTCCGCTACGAGCAGTACTTC.

V gene TRBV6-1 combines with J gene TRBJ1-2; tentative D call: TRBD1 (6 bases). Germline CDR1 MNHNS, CDR2 SASEGT. Trimming took 2 bases from V and 7 from J, leaving 14 bases between them. This CDR3 is built from 14 residues. CDR3 amino acids: CASSEQGSSGGYTF. CDR3 coding DNA: TGTGCCAGCAGTGAACAGGGGAGCTCGGGTGGCTACACCTTC.

The rearrangement joins TRBV19 to TRBJ2-1, with 10 bases identical to TRBD1. CDR3 length: 14 residues. The V gene end was trimmed by 5 bases and the J gene end by 6 bases; junction bases not matched to a gene: 4. Germline lookup yields CDR1 LNHDA and CDR2 SQIVND (reference sequence). The chain's CDR3 is CASSPGQGLNEQFF. The CDR3 nucleotides are TGTGCCAGTAGTCCGGGACAGGGGCTCAATGAGCAGTTCTTC.